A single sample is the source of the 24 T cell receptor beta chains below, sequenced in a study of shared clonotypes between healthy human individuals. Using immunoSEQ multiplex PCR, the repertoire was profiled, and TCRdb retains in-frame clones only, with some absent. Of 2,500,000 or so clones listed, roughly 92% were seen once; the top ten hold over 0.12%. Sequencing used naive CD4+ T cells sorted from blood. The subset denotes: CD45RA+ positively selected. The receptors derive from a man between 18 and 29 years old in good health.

The CDR3 loop is CASSSIRQSSNQPQHF. The DNA of the CDR3 is TGTGCCAGCAGTTCCATCCGACAGTCTAGCAATCAGCCCCAGCATTTT. The chain uses TRBV28 and TRBJ1-5, with TRBD1 as a possible D gene (5 bases). This CDR3 spans 16 amino acids. V lost 4 bases to trimming and J lost 0 bases, with 13 bases between them. CDR1 is MDHEN, CDR2 SYDVKM, per germline.

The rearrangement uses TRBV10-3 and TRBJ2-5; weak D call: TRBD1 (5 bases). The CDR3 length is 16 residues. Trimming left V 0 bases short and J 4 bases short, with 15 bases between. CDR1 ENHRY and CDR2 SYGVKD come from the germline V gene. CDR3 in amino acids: CAISESTGLGRETQYF. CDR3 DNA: TGTGCCATCAGTGAGTCAACCGGTTTGGGGCGAGAGACCCAGTACTTC.

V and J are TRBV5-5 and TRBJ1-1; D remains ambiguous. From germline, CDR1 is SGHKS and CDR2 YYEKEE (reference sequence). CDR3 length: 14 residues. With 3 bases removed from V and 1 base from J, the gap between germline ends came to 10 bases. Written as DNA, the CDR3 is TGTGCCAGCAGCTATTGGGCGGCGAACACTGAAGCTTTCTTT. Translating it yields CASSYWAANTEAFF.

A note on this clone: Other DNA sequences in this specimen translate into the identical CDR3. In DNA form, the CDR3 reads TGCGCCAGCAGCTTGGCGGGCGGGGAGACCCAGTACTTC. Amino acid sequence: CASSLAGGETQYF. This chain uses TRBV5-1 with TRBJ2-5; possible D gene TRBD2, 5 bases. CDR1 is SGHRS and CDR2 is YFSETQ in the germline V gene. With 0 bases removed from V and 5 bases from J, the gap between germline ends came to 8 bases. This CDR3 is built from 13 residues.

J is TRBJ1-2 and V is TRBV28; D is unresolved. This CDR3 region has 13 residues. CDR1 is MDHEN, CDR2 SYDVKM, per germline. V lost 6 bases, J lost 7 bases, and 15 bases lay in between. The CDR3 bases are TGTGCCAGCAGGACGTCTAAGAAGGTTGGCTACACCTTC. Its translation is CASRTSKKVGYTF.

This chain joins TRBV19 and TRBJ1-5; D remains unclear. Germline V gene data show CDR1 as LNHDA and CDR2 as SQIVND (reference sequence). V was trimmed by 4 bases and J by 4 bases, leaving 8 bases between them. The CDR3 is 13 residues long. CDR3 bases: TGTGCCAGTAGTACCGAAAGGAATCAGCCCCAGCATTTT. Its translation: CASSTERNQPQHF.

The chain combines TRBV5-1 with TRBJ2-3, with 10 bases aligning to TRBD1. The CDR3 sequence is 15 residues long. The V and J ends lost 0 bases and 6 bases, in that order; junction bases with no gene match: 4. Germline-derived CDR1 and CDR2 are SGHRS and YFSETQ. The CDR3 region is CASSLGRGQGDTQYF. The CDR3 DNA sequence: TGCGCCAGCAGCTTGGGGCGGGGACAGGGGGATACGCAGTATTTT.

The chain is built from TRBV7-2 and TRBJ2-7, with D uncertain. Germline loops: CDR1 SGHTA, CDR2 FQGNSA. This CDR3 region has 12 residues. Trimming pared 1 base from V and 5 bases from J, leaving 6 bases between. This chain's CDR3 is CASSLGTNEQYF. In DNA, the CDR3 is TGTGCCAGCAGCTTAGGCACCAACGAGCAGTACTTC. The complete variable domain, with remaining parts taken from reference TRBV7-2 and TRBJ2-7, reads GAGVSQSPSNKVTEKGKDVELRCDPISGHTALYWYRQSLGQGLEFLIYFQGNSAPDKSGLPSDRFSAERTGGSVSTLTIQRTQQEDSAVYLCASSLGTNEQYFGPGTRLTVT.

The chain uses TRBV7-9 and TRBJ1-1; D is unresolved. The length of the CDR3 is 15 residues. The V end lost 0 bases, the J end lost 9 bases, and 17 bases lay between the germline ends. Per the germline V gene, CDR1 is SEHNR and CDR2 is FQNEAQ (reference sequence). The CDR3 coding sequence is TGTGCCAGCAGCTTAGCGCTTAAGACTGACTTCAAAGCTTTCTTT. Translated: CASSLALKTDFKAFF.

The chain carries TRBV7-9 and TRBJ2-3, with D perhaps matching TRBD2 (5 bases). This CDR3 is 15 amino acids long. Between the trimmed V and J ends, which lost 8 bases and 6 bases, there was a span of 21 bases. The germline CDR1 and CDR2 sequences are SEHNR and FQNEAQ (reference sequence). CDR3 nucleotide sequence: TGTGCCAGCGGGAGCCGGAGGCCGACCCAGGATACGCAGTATTTT. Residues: CASGSRRPTQDTQYF.

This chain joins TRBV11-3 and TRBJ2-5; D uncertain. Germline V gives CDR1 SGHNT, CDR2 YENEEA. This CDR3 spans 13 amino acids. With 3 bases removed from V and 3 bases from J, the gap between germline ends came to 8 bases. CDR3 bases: TGTGCCAGCAGCTTTTCTGGTAAAGAGACCCAGTACTTC. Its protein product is CASSFSGKETQYF.

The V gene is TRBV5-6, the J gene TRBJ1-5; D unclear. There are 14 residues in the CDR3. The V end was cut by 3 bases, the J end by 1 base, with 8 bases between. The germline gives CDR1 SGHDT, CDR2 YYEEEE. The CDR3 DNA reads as TGTGCCAGCAGCTCCATGCGGAGCAATCAGCCCCAGCATTTT. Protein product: CASSSMRSNQPQHF.

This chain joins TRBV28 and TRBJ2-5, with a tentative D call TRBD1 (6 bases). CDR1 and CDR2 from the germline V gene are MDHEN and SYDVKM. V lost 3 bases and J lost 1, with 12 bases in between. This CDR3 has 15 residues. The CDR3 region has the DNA TGTGCCAGCAGTTTTTTTGGACAGCTCCAAGAGACCCAGTACTTC. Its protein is CASSFFGQLQETQYF.

This CDR3 reads CASGQGVDTEAFF. The CDR3 bases are TGTGCCAGCGGGCAGGGGGTGGACACTGAAGCTTTCTTT. This chain joins TRBV9 and TRBJ1-1; 7 bases fit TRBD1. This CDR3 spans 13 amino acids. The V gene end was trimmed by 7 bases and the J gene end by 3 bases; junction bases not matched to a gene: 6. Germline V gene sequence: CDR1 SGDLS, CDR2 YYNGEE. Full variable domain (missing parts from reference TRBV9 and TRBJ1-1): DSGVTQTPKHLITATGQRVTLRCSPRSGDLSVYWYQQSLDQGLQFLIQYYNGEERAKGNILERFSAQQFPDLHSELNLSSLELGDSALYFCASGQGVDTEAFFGQGTRLTVV.

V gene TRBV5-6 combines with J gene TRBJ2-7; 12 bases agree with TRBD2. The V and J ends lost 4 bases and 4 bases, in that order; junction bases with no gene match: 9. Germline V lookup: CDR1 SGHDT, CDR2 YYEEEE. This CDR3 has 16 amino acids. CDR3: CASSLLLTSGGYEQYF. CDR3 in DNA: TGTGCCAGCAGCCTCCTATTGACTAGCGGGGGTTACGAGCAGTACTTC.

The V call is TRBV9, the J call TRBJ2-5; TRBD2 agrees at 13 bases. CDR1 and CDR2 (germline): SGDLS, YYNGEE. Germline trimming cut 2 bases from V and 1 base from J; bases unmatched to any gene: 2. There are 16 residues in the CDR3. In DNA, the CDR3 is TGTGCCAGCAGCGTTGGGACTAGCGGGGCCCAAGAGACCCAGTACTTC. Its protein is CASSVGTSGAQETQYF.

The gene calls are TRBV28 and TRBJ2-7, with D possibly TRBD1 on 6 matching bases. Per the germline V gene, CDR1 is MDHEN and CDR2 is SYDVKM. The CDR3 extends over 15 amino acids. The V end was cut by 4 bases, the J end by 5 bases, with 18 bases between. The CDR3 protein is CASSSRGDLKHEQYF. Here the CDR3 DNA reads TGTGCCAGCAGTTCCAGGGGCGACCTCAAACACGAGCAGTACTTC. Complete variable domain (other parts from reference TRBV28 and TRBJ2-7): DVKVTQSSRYLVKRTGEKVFLECVQDMDHENMFWYRQDPGLGLRLIYFSYDVKMKEKGDIPEGYSVSREKKERFSLILESASTNQTSMYLCASSSRGDLKHEQYFGPGTRLTVT.

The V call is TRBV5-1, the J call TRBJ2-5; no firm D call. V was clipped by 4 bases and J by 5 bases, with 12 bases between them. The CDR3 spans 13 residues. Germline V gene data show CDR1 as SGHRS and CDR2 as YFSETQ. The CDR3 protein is CASSPPGPETQYF. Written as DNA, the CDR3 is TGCGCCAGCAGCCCCCCCGGCCCGGAGACCCAGTACTTC.

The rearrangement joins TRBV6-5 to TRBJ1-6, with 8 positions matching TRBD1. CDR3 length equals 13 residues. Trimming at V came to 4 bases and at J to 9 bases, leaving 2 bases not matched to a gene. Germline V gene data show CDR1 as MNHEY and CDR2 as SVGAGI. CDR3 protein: CASSLDRASPLHF. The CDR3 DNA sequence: TGTGCCAGCAGTTTGGACAGGGCTTCACCCCTCCACTTT.

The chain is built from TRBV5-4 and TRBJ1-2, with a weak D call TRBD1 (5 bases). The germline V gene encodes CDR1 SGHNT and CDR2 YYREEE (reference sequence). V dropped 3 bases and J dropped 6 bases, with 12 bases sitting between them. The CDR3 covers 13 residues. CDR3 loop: CASSSGTSNGYTF. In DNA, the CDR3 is TGTGCCAGCAGCTCCGGGACGAGCAATGGCTACACCTTC. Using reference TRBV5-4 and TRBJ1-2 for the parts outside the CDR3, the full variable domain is ETGVTQSPTHLIKTRGQQVTLRCSSQSGHNTVSWYQQALGQGPQFIFQYYREEENGRGNFPPRFSGLQFPNYSSELNVNALELDDSALYLCASSSGTSNGYTFGSGTRLTVV.

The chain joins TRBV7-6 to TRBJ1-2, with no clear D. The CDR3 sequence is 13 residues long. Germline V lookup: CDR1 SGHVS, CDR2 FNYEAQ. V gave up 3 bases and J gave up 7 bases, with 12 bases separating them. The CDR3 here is CASSLATLSGYTF. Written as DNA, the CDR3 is TGTGCCAGCAGCTTGGCAACGCTATCTGGCTACACCTTC.

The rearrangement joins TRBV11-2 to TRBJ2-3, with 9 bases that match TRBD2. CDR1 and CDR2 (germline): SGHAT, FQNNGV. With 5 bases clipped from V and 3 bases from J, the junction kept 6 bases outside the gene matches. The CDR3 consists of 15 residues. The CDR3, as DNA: TGTGCCAGCAGCCTCCGGACTAGCGTAACAGATACGCAGTATTTT. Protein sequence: CASSLRTSVTDTQYF.

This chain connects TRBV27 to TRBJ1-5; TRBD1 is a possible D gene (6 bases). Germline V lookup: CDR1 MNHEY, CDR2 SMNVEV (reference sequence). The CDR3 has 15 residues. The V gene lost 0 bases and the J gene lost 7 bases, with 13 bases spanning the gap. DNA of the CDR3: TGTGCCAGCAGTTTATCGAACGGGGGGCTGCAGCCCCAGCATTTT. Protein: CASSLSNGGLQPQHF.

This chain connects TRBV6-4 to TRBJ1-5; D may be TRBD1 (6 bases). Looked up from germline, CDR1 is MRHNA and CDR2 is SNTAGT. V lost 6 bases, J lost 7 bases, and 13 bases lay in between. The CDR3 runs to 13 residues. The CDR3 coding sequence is TGTGCCAGCAGATGGGGGCGGGGGCAGCCCCAGCATTTT. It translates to CASRWGRGQPQHF.